Shown below are 10 T cell receptor beta chains from a single sample sequenced in a study of PD-1 blockade in classical Hodgkin lymphoma. TCRdb's copy holds only in-frame clones and misses some; the assay was immunoSEQ multiplex PCR. The profile shows about 110,000 clones, around 90% of them singletons. Time point: cycle 4 day 1 (C4D1), after 6 weeks of nivolumab. Every patient had relapsed following autologous stem cell transplantation, and cohorts differed in brentuximab vedotin exposure. The source material was peripheral blood mononuclear cells (PBMCs), sampled before the fourth cycle of nivolumab. These receptors were taken from a human donor with classical Hodgkin lymphoma.

This clone was observed a single time. V and J are TRBV5-1 and TRBJ2-5; TRBD1 agrees at 8 bases. CDR1 and CDR2 (germline): SGHRS, YFSETQ. The CDR3 is made up of 14 amino acids. V was pared by 5 bases and J by 5 bases, with 8 bases of the junction left unmatched. The CDR3 DNA is TGCGCCAGCAGTGGGACAGGCACGTGGGAGACCCAGTACTTC. Translated: CASSGTGTWETQYF.

The rearrangement joins TRBV27 to TRBJ2-3; D is perhaps TRBD2 (6 bases). CDR1 and CDR2 (germline): MNHEY, SMNVEV (reference sequence). V lost 5 bases and J lost 6, with 18 bases in between. The CDR3 loop spans 15 amino acids. CDR3: CASSRGSGPGDTQYF. CDR3 nucleotide sequence: TGTGCCAGCAGTAGGGGTAGCGGCCCTGGGGATACGCAGTATTTT.

CDR3 in DNA: TGTGCCAGCAGGAGGACTAGAAGAGCCTACAATGAGCAGTTCTTC. Residues: CASRRTRRAYNEQFF. The V and J genes are TRBV6-5 and TRBJ2-1; 7 bases agree with TRBD2. CDR1 MNHEY and CDR2 SVGAGI come from the germline V gene. V shed 6 bases and J 2 bases; nucleotides not matched to a gene: 7. This CDR3 contains 15 residues.

The rearrangement links TRBV19 to TRBJ2-7, with 8 bases lining up with TRBD2. The CDR3 has 15 amino acids. J gave up 0 bases and V 3 bases, and 4 bases lay outside the gene matches. Germline CDR1 LNHDA, CDR2 SQIVND (reference sequence). The CDR3 protein is CASSIGTRGSYEQYF. The CDR3, as DNA: TGTGCCAGTAGTATTGGGACTAGGGGCTCCTACGAGCAGTACTTC.

The chain uses TRBV6-5 and TRBJ1-6; the D gene is possibly TRBD1 (6 bases). The V and J ends lost 5 bases and 7 bases respectively, with 12 bases between them. Germline V CDR1 and CDR2: MNHEY, SVGAGI. The CDR3 runs 14 residues. CDR3 loop: CASSRSGENSPLHF. CDR3 in DNA: TGTGCCAGCAGTAGGTCAGGGGAAAATTCACCCCTCCACTTT.

This chain uses TRBV28 with TRBJ2-3, with 12 nucleotides matching TRBD2. The V segment lost 5 bases and the J segment 6 bases; nucleotides outside the gene matches: 12. This CDR3 region has 17 residues. CDR1 and CDR2 (germline): MDHEN, SYDVKM. CDR3 region: CASSPNLAGGFRDTQYF. The CDR3 coding sequence is TGTGCCAGCAGTCCAAATCTAGCGGGGGGGTTCAGGGATACGCAGTATTTT.

V gene TRBV7-2 combines with J gene TRBJ1-1; 12 bases match TRBD1. The length of the CDR3 is 18 residues. Trimming at V came to 2 bases and at J to 4 bases, leaving 11 bases not matched to a gene. CDR1 and CDR2 from the germline V gene are SGHTA and FQGNSA. CDR3 DNA: TGTGCCAGCAGCTTAAGGGGACAGGGGGCGTTGTCAATCACTGAAGCTTTCTTT. It specifies CASSLRGQGALSITEAFF.

The genes are TRBV19 and TRBJ1-2, with TRBD1 as a possible D gene (6 bases). In germline, CDR1 is LNHDA, CDR2 SQIVND (reference sequence). CDR3 length equals 15 residues. V lost 2 bases to trimming and J lost 4 bases, with 14 bases between them. CDR3 amino acids: CASSISPDRIYGYTF. In nucleotides, the CDR3 is TGTGCCAGTAGTATAAGCCCCGACAGGATCTATGGCTACACCTTC.

This sequence joins TRBV27 and TRBJ1-2; no clear D. V was cut by 5 bases and J by 6 bases, with 10 bases left in between. Germline V gives CDR1 MNHEY, CDR2 SMNVEV (reference sequence). This CDR3 has 12 residues. The CDR3, as DNA: TGTGCCAGCAGTCCGAACGGGGATGGCTACACCTTC. This sequence encodes CASSPNGDGYTF.

The chain combines TRBV10-1 with TRBJ2-7, with 7 bases lining up with TRBD2. The CDR3 has 14 residues. V trimming: 6 bases; J trimming: 5 bases; junction bases outside the gene matches: 10. Germline lookup yields CDR1 WNHNN and CDR2 SYGVQD (reference sequence). The CDR3 nucleotides are TGCGCCAGCAGCCTGACTAGCTCGACGGACGAGCAGTACTTC. Its translation is CASSLTSSTDEQYF.